This TCR beta chain was sequenced for a study of blood T cell repertoires in COVID-19. Source study methods: Using reference gene primer amplification, nucleated cell counts were estimated. TCRdb keeps only in-frame clones here, not all; method: immunoSEQ multiplex PCR. Clone size and the V and J calls come from that table; the DNA yielded D and trimming. The profile shows about 180,000 clones, about 85% of them singletons. Looked up from germline, CDR1 is KGHDR and CDR2 is SFDVKD. This CDR3 is 15 amino acids long. Trimming removed 3 bases at V and 2 bases at J, with 9 bases between. Sequences were obtained from peripheral blood. This chain uses TRBV24-1 with TRBJ1-4; perhaps TRBD1 as D (6 bases). This sequence was found in a woman over 75 with acute or convalescent COVID-19. CDR3 sequence reads: CATSDGGSTNEKLFF. CDR3 bases: TGTGCCACCAGTGATGGGGGCAGCACTAATGAAAAACTGTTTTTT.